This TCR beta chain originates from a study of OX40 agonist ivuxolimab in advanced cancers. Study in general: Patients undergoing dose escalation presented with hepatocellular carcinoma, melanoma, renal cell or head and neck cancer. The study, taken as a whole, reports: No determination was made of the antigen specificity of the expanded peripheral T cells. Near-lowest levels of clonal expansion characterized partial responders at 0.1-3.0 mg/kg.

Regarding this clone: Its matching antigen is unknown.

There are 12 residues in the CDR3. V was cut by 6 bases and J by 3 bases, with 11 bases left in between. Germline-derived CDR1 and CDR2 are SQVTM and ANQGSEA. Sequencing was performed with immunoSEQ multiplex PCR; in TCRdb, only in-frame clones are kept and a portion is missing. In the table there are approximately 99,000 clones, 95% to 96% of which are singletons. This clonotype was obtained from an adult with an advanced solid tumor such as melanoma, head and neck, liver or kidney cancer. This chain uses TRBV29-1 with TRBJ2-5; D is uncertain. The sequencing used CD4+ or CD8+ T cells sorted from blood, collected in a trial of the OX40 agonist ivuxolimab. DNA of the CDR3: TGCAGCGTGCTGCCCACAGAAGAGACCCAGTACTTC. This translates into CSVLPTEETQYF.